These T cell receptor beta chains were read from a single sample in a study. TCRdb processed the RT-PCR reads anew with MiXCR; each CDR3 protein has one entry. The table has about 700,000 distinct CDR3 sequences, around 14% seen once. Input material: memory CD4+ T cells from blood. The origin of the receptors is a female donor in good health, serving as a healthy control. Each CDR3 is given with its conserved first and last residue. The order of the fields is V gene, clone size, J gene, D gene, CDR3 DNA, CDR3 protein. A D gene is named only where the DNA matches it firmly. Some rows mark clone size as missing; the rest say once, few, many or name a class of expanded clone.

V: TRBV7-7
size: many
J: TRBJ2-1
D: TRBD2
DNA: TGTGCTAGCAGCTTAGGGCTAGCGGGAGTCTATGAGCAGTTCTTC
CDR3: CASSLGLAGVYEQFF

V: TRBV2
size: -
J: TRBJ2-1
D: TRBD1
DNA: TGTGCCAGCAGATGGGACAGGGCAAACAATGAGCAGTTCTTC
CDR3: CASRWDRANNEQFF

V: TRBV2
size: -
J: TRBJ2-6
D: -
DNA: TGTGCCAGTCGAACAGGGTCTGGGGCCAACGTCCTGACTTTC
CDR3: CASRTGSGANVLTF

V: TRBV7-2
size: many
J: TRBJ2-3
D: -
DNA: TGTGCCAGCACTGCGGGCACAGATACGCAGTATTTT
CDR3: CASTAGTDTQYF

V: TRBV7-3
size: many
J: TRBJ2-1
D: TRBD1
DNA: TGTGCCAGCAGCTCGTCACAGGGGTCCCAGTTCTTC
CDR3: CASSSSQGSQFF

V: TRBV4-3
size: -
J: TRBJ2-3
D: TRBD1
DNA: TGCGCCAGCAGCCAAGATTCAGGGGGTACGCAGTATTTT
CDR3: CASSQDSGGTQYF

V: TRBV5-5
size: -
J: TRBJ2-7
D: TRBD1
DNA: TGTGCCAGCAGCCGGACGACAGGGGCGGACGAGCAGTACTTC
CDR3: CASSRTTGADEQYF

V: TRBV7-9
size: few
J: TRBJ2-7
D: -
DNA: TGTGCCAGCAGGACGGGTGGACAGACCTACGAGCAGTACTTC
CDR3: CASRTGGQTYEQYF

V: TRBV30
size: few
J: TRBJ1-1
D: TRBD1
DNA: TGTGCCTGGAGCAGAAACAGGGGTGAAGCTTTCTTT
CDR3: CAWSRNRGEAFF

V: TRBV9
size: -
J: TRBJ2-3
D: TRBD2
DNA: TGTGCCAGCAGCCTTCGGGGGGACTCCTACGATACGCAGTATTTT
CDR3: CASSLRGDSYDTQYF

V: TRBV15
size: few
J: TRBJ2-1
D: -
DNA: TGTGCCACCAGCAGAGAATCAGCCCCCGAGCAGTTCTTC
CDR3: CATSRESAPEQFF

V: TRBV24-1
size: -
J: TRBJ2-3
D: TRBD2
DNA: TGTGCCACCAGTGCCGAGGGGACGGGACTAGGCACAGATACGCAGTATTTT
CDR3: CATSAEGTGLGTDTQYF

V: TRBV4-3
size: many
J: TRBJ2-3
D: -
DNA: TGCGCCAGCAGCCAGGACCCACATAATTCAGATACGCAGTATTTT
CDR3: CASSQDPHNSDTQYF

V: TRBV12-3/TRBV12-4
size: many
J: TRBJ1-5
D: -
DNA: TGTGCCAGCAGTTTGTCATATAGCAATCAGCCCCAGCATTTT
CDR3: CASSLSYSNQPQHF

V: TRBV30
size: -
J: TRBJ1-5
D: TRBD1
DNA: TGTGCCTGGGCGGGACAGGGATTTGAGCCCCAGCATTTT
CDR3: CAWAGQGFEPQHF

V: TRBV4-2
size: many
J: TRBJ2-1
D: -
DNA: TGTGCCAGCAGCCGAGACCTACGGGATTGGGATGAGCAGTTCTTC
CDR3: CASSRDLRDWDEQFF

V: TRBV5-1
size: -
J: TRBJ2-3
D: -
DNA: TGCGCCAGCAGCAACCGGGACCTTGGCACAGATACGCAGTATTTT
CDR3: CASSNRDLGTDTQYF

V: TRBV6-5
size: few
J: TRBJ2-1
D: -
DNA: TGTGCCAGCAGTTCCTCCGACTGGAATGAGCAGTTCTTC
CDR3: CASSSSDWNEQFF

V: TRBV6-1
size: many
J: TRBJ1-5
D: TRBD1
DNA: TGTGCCAGCAGTGAAGCAGGACAGGGCAATCAGCCCCAGCATTTT
CDR3: CASSEAGQGNQPQHF

V: TRBV6-1
size: few
J: TRBJ2-3
D: -
DNA: TGTGCCAGCAGTGAAATACTAGCTCAAGATACGCAGTATTTT
CDR3: CASSEILAQDTQYF

V: TRBV6-2/TRBV6-3
size: few
J: TRBJ1-5
D: TRBD1
DNA: TGTGCCAGCAGCCACCTGGGACAGGGGGCGCCGGGTCAGCCCCAGCATTTT
CDR3: CASSHLGQGAPGQPQHF

V: TRBV5-5
size: many
J: TRBJ1-2
D: -
DNA: TGTGCCAGCAGCCTGGATTTCTATGGCTACACCTTC
CDR3: CASSLDFYGYTF

V: TRBV20-1
size: -
J: TRBJ2-6
D: -
DNA: TGCAGTGCCATCCCAGCGTCAACTGGGGCCAACGTCCTGACTTTC
CDR3: CSAIPASTGANVLTF

V: TRBV4-1
size: few
J: TRBJ2-5
D: -
DNA: TGCGCCAGCAGCCCCCAGAGGGGGTACCAAGAGACCCAGTACTTC
CDR3: CASSPQRGYQETQYF

V: TRBV28
size: few
J: TRBJ1-2
D: -
DNA: TGTGCCTCGACTCTCGGCACAGCCTATGGCTACACCTTC
CDR3: CASTLGTAYGYTF

V: TRBV20-1
size: few
J: TRBJ1-2
D: -
DNA: TGCAGTGCTCCGATAAGCGGGCAGAGCTATGGCTACACCTTC
CDR3: CSAPISGQSYGYTF

V: TRBV20-1
size: -
J: TRBJ2-5
D: -
DNA: TGCAGTGCTGGGGATGATCCTAGGGAGACCCAGTACTTC
CDR3: CSAGDDPRETQYF

V: TRBV29-1
size: many
J: TRBJ2-5
D: -
DNA: TGCAGCGTTGAAGTTCCTAGCCCAGAGACCCAGTACTTC
CDR3: CSVEVPSPETQYF

V: TRBV6-5
size: many
J: TRBJ2-2
D: -
DNA: TGTGCCAGCAGTTACTCGATTAGCTCCCGAGGCACCGGGGAGCTGTTTTTT
CDR3: CASSYSISSRGTGELFF

V: TRBV5-5
size: -
J: TRBJ1-1
D: -
DNA: TGTGCCAGCAGCTTCGTAGCAGGCACTGAAGCTTTCTTT
CDR3: CASSFVAGTEAFF

V: TRBV7-2
size: few
J: TRBJ2-3
D: TRBD2
DNA: TGTGCCAGCAGCCGAAGTCTTAGCGGGGGGGGAACAGATACGCAGTATTTT
CDR3: CASSRSLSGGGTDTQYF

V: TRBV14
size: few
J: TRBJ2-7
D: -
DNA: TGTGCCAGCAGCCAAGATCCAGCTTCGGCCTACGAGCAGTACTTC
CDR3: CASSQDPASAYEQYF

V: TRBV20-1
size: many
J: TRBJ2-1
D: -
DNA: TGCAGTGCTGTCTTAGTAAATGAGCAGTTCTTC
CDR3: CSAVLVNEQFF

V: TRBV5-1
size: -
J: TRBJ2-7
D: -
DNA: TGCGCCAGCAGAGAGCAGGGACTGGCAGAGCTCGAGCAGTACTTC
CDR3: CASREQGLAELEQYF

V: TRBV20-1
size: many
J: TRBJ2-7
D: TRBD2
DNA: TGCAGTGCTAGTCGGCGGGGGGCCTCCTACGAGCAGTACTTC
CDR3: CSASRRGASYEQYF

V: TRBV11-2
size: -
J: TRBJ1-5
D: TRBD1
DNA: TGTGCCAGCAGCTTAGGCGGACAGGGTGAGGTGCCCCAGCATTTT
CDR3: CASSLGGQGEVPQHF

V: TRBV29-1
size: -
J: TRBJ2-1
D: TRBD2
DNA: TGCAGCGTGGTCGGACTAGCGGGGAGGGAAAGTGATGAGCAGTTCTTC
CDR3: CSVVGLAGRESDEQFF

V: TRBV20-1
size: -
J: TRBJ1-2
D: TRBD1
DNA: TGCAGTGCTCCTGAGGGGTGGCAGGGGGATGGCTACACCTTC
CDR3: CSAPEGWQGDGYTF

V: TRBV7-7
size: -
J: TRBJ2-1
D: TRBD1
DNA: TGTGCTAGCAGCTTAGGACAGGCAACTTACAATGAGCAGTTCTTC
CDR3: CASSLGQATYNEQFF

V: TRBV7-2
size: many
J: TRBJ2-2
D: -
DNA: TGTGCCAGCAGCTTTTTGGACACCGGGGAGCTGTTTTTT
CDR3: CASSFLDTGELFF

V: TRBV4-2
size: many
J: TRBJ2-7
D: TRBD2
DNA: TGTGCCAGCAGCCCCGGACTAGCGGGAGTGGGGTTTGACGAGCAGTACTTC
CDR3: CASSPGLAGVGFDEQYF

V: TRBV3-1
size: -
J: TRBJ2-7
D: -
DNA: TGTGCCAGCAGCCAAGGGGGGAGTCGGTACGAGCAGTACTTC
CDR3: CASSQGGSRYEQYF

V: TRBV5-1
size: -
J: TRBJ1-2
D: -
DNA: TGCGCCAGCAGCCGGGACGGTTCCTCTAACTATGGCTACACCTTC
CDR3: CASSRDGSSNYGYTF

V: TRBV6-2/TRBV6-3
size: -
J: TRBJ2-1
D: TRBD1
DNA: TGTGCCAGCAGTTCAGCCGGGACAGGAGGTTGGGATGAGCAGTTCTTC
CDR3: CASSSAGTGGWDEQFF

V: TRBV4-3
size: -
J: TRBJ1-3
D: -
DNA: TGCGCCAGCAGCCAAGATAGATTCATCGGACTTGGAAACACCATATATTTT
CDR3: CASSQDRFIGLGNTIYF